The rows below give T cell receptor beta chains drawn from one sample of a study of Graves' ophthalmopathy and Graves' hyperthyroidism. TCRdb processed the multiplex PCR reads anew with MiXCR; each CDR3 protein has one entry. The sample has 450,000 to 600,000 distinct CDR3 sequences, approximately 37% seen once. Sequencing was carried out using peripheral blood or thyroid tissue (not recorded which). These receptors were collected from an adult man with Graves' hyperthyroidism. Each CDR3 is given with its conserved first and last residue. A D gene is named only where the DNA matches it firmly. A clone size is listed for some rows: how often the clone was seen (once, few, many), or a class if it is expanded.

D | J | V | size | CDR3 | DNA
- | TRBJ2-2 | TRBV29-1 | - | CSAQRRQGELFF | TGCAGCGCCCAAAGGCGACAGGGGGAGCTGTTTTTT
- | TRBJ2-5 | TRBV29-1 | - | CSGGTSRTGETQYF | TGCAGCGGCGGGACAAGCCGAACCGGGGAGACCCAGTACTTC
- | TRBJ2-3 | TRBV10-1 | - | CASSESYSVQYF | TGCGCCAGCAGTGAGTCTTACTCGGTGCAGTATTTT
- | TRBJ2-5 | TRBV11-1 | - | CASSLRGRTLYGQETQYF | TGTGCCAGCAGCTTAAGGGGACGGACTCTTTATGGGCAAGAGACCCAGTACTTC
- | TRBJ2-5 | TRBV6-5 | few | CASSYLQGRETQYF | TGTGCCAGCAGTTACTTACAGGGTAGGGAGACCCAGTACTTC
TRBD2 | TRBJ2-7 | TRBV7-6 | - | CASSPRDYNEQYF | TGTGCCAGCAGTCCTCGGGACTATAACGAGCAGTACTTC
TRBD1 | TRBJ2-7 | TRBV7-9 | few | CASSLAPGTGKNEQYF | TGTGCCAGCAGCTTGGCCCCCGGGACAGGGAAGAACGAGCAGTACTTC
- | TRBJ1-5 | TRBV2 | - | CASSEPQGGSNQPQHF | TGTGCCAGCAGTGAACCGCAGGGTGGAAGCAATCAGCCCCAGCATTTT
- | TRBJ1-5 | TRBV2 | many | CASSEWYRDDQPQHF | TGTGCCAGCAGTGAATGGTACAGGGATGATCAGCCCCAGCATTTT
- | TRBJ1-1 | TRBV27 | - | CASSRQFPRVEAFF | TGTGCCAGCAGCCGGCAATTCCCCAGGGTCGAAGCTTTCTTT
TRBD1 | TRBJ2-5 | TRBV3-1 | few | CASSPGTGDYQETQYF | TGTGCCAGCAGCCCCGGGACAGGAGACTACCAAGAGACCCAGTACTTC
- | TRBJ2-1 | TRBV29-1 | few | CSVGGEQFF | TGCAGCGTTGGGGGTGAGCAGTTCTTC
- | TRBJ2-5 | TRBV2 | - | CASDPQGNNQPQYF | TGTGCCAGCGATCCACAGGGTAACAATCAGCCCCAGTACTTC
TRBD2 | TRBJ2-5 | TRBV20-1 | - | CSARDSGIGTQYF | TGCAGTGCTAGAGATAGCGGGATCGGGACCCAGTACTTC
- | TRBJ1-6 | TRBV2 | many | CASSAQYPGNNSPLHF | TGTGCCAGCAGTGCGCAGTATCCAGGAAATAATTCACCCCTCCACTTT
TRBD1 | TRBJ2-7 | TRBV2 | - | CASSKDREEWGLYEQYF | TGTGCCAGCAGTAAGGACAGGGAGGAATGGGGGCTCTACGAGCAGTACTTC
- | TRBJ2-7 | TRBV24-1 | many | CATSYRDSNEQYF | TGTGCCACCAGCTACAGGGATTCCAACGAGCAGTACTTC
TRBD2 | TRBJ2-5 | TRBV6-1 | few | CASSAPVGGETQYF | TGTGCCAGCAGTGCACCCGTCGGGGGGGAGACCCAGTACTTC
TRBD1 | TRBJ1-1 | TRBV2 | - | CASSFGLRTGAEAFF | TGTGCCAGCAGTTTCGGCCTCAGGACAGGGGCTGAAGCTTTCTTT
- | TRBJ1-2 | TRBV20-1 | few | CSARGPTNYGYTF | TGCAGTGCCCGGGGGCCTACTAACTATGGCTACACCTTC
- | TRBJ1-2 | TRBV19 | many | CASSFTGNSVYGYTF | TGTGCCAGTAGTTTCACCGGCAACTCAGTCTATGGCTACACCTTC
TRBD1 | TRBJ2-7 | TRBV29-1 | many | CSVDLGTGGSYEQYF | TGCAGCGTCGATCTAGGGACAGGTGGCTCCTACGAGCAGTACTTC
- | TRBJ1-2 | TRBV12-5 | - | CASSDRRSYTF | TGTGCCAGCAGTGATAGAAGAAGCTACACCTTC
TRBD1 | TRBJ2-7 | TRBV29-1 | - | CSLGQGGSYEQYF | TGCAGCCTGGGACAGGGGGGATCCTACGAGCAGTACTTC
TRBD2 | TRBJ2-1 | TRBV20-1 | few | CSASPGRVDEQFF | TGCAGTGCTAGCCCCGGGAGGGTGGATGAGCAGTTCTTC
- | TRBJ1-2 | TRBV20-1 | - | CSARYFRGRGYTF | TGCAGTGCCCGATACTTCAGGGGAAGGGGCTACACCTTC
- | TRBJ2-7 | TRBV14 | many | CASGQTGIYEQYF | TGTGCCAGCGGACAGACGGGGATCTACGAGCAGTACTTC